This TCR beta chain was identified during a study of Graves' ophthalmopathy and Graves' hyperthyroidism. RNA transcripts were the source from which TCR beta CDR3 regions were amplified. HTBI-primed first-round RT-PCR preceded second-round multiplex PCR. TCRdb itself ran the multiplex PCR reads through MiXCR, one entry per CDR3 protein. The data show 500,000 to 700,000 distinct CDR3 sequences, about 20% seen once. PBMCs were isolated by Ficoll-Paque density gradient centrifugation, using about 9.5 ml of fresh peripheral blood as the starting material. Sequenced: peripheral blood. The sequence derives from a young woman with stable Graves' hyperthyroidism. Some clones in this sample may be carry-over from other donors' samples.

CDR3 bases: TGTGCCAGCAGCGTAGCTGGGACAGGGGTCGGCGAGCAGTACTTC. Protein sequence: CASSVAGTGVGEQYF. The rearrangement uses TRBV9 and TRBJ2-7, with 10 nucleotides matching TRBD1. CDR3 length: 15 residues. Germline lookup yields CDR1 SGDLS and CDR2 YYNGEE. V lost 0 bases and J lost 6; bases outside the gene matches: 6.